These 8 T cell receptor beta chains share one sample of origin, sequenced in a study of graft-versus-host responses after intestinal transplantation. Assay: immunoSEQ multiplex PCR; the TCRdb copy retains only in-frame clones and omits some. This sample yields over 1,500 clones, of which 70% to 90% are seen a single time; roughly a sixth belongs to the top ten. The authors processed graft tissue to release intraepithelial and lamina propria lymphocytes. The sample in question was ileum tissue, obtained around nine weeks after transplant. The receptor source for this set is a human patient who received an intestinal transplant, so some T cells may come from the graft donor.

The chain has TRBV21-1 and TRBJ1-1; the listed D gene, TRBD1, was not tested against the DNA. TRBV21-1 is designated a pseudogene. The CDR3 runs to 22 residues. The CDR3 loop reads CASSKDSLRQHLRGQVNTEAFF. The CDR3 region has the DNA TGTGCCAGCAGCAAAGATTCCCTGCGCCAACATCTCAGGGGACAGGTGAACACTGAAGCTTTCTTT.

The rearrangement uses TRBV4-1 and TRBJ2-3, with D unclear. V lost 0 bases to trimming and J lost 6 bases, with 13 bases between them. Germline values: CDR1 MGHRA, CDR2 YSYEKL. The length of the CDR3 is 15 residues. CDR3 protein: CASSQDLGSSDTQYF. Written as DNA, the CDR3 is TGCGCCAGCAGCCAAGATCTGGGAAGCTCCGATACGCAGTATTTT.

This chain links TRBV25-1 with TRBJ2-5; possible D gene TRBD2, 6 bases. CDR1 and CDR2 (germline): MGHDK, SYGVNS. V was shortened by 8 bases and J by 4 bases, with 20 bases between the two germline ends. The CDR3 length is 15 residues. CDR3 sequence reads: CASGEVGGGRETQYF. The CDR3 DNA sequence: TGTGCCAGCGGCGAGGTGGGAGGTGGGAGAGAGACCCAGTACTTC. Supplemented by reference TRBV25-1 and TRBJ2-5, the full variable domain reads EADIYQTPRYLVIGTGKKITLECSQTMGHDKMYWYQQDPGMELHLIHYSYGVNSTEKGDLSSESTVSRIRTEHFPLTLESARPSHTSQYLCASGEVGGGRETQYFGPGTRLLVL.

The chain couples TRBV27 to TRBJ2-5, with D tentatively TRBD2 (5 bases). Near its end, the DNA agrees better with TRBJ2-7, so the J call may be wrong. This CDR3 contains 13 residues. Germline-derived CDR1 and CDR2 are MNHEY and SMNVEV (reference sequence). CDR3 sequence: CASKGKGGYEQYF. CDR3 nucleotides: TGTGCCAGCAAAGGCAAGGGCGGGTACGAGCAGTACTTC.

The rearrangement joins TRBV19 to TRBJ2-7; 10 bases match TRBD2. This CDR3 spans 15 amino acids. V was clipped by 1 base and J by 2 bases; unmatched bases: 2. CDR1 and CDR2 from the germline V gene are LNHDA and SQIVND (reference sequence). The chain's CDR3 is CASSIGTSGPYEQYF. The CDR3 nucleotides are TGTGCCAGTAGTATAGGGACTAGCGGACCCTACGAGCAGTACTTC.

The chain employs TRBV5-6 and TRBJ1-2, with TRBD1 matching 8 bases. The CDR3 is 15 amino acids. Germline CDR1 SGHDT, CDR2 YYEEEE. V gave up 1 base and J gave up 4 bases; unmatched junction bases: 6. The CDR3 DNA reads TGTGCCAGCAGCTTGAACCAGGGGGCAGTCTATGGCTACACCTTC. Translated, it gives CASSLNQGAVYGYTF.

This chain connects TRBV4-2 to TRBJ2-1; 9 bases fit TRBD2. Trimming took 4 bases from V and 5 from J; bases not matched to a gene: 9. This CDR3 spans 16 amino acids. CDR1 and CDR2 from the germline V gene are LGHNA and YNFKEQ. For the CDR3, the DNA is TGTGCCAGCAGCCGACCTCTAGCTAGCGGGGACAATGAGCAGTTCTTC. Protein product: CASSRPLASGDNEQFF.

This clone was observed a single time. The chain joins TRBV2 to TRBJ2-5; 11 nucleotides match TRBD2. J lost 3 bases, V lost 6 bases, and 6 bases had no gene match. The germline V gene encodes CDR1 SNHLY and CDR2 FYNNEI. The CDR3 contains 15 residues. In nucleotides, the CDR3 is TGTGCCAGCAGGAAACCGGGACTAGCGGAAGAGACCCAGTACTTC. It specifies CASRKPGLAEETQYF.